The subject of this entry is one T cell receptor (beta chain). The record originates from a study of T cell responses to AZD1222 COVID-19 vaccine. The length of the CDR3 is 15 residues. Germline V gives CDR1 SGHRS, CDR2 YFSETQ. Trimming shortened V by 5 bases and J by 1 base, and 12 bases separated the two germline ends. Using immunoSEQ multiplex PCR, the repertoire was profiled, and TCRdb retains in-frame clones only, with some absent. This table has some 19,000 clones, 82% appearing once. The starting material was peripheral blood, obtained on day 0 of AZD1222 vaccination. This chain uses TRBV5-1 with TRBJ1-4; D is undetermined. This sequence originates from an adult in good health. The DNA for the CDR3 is TGCGCCAGCAGGGGTGACGGTCAAACTAATGAAAAACTGTTTTTT. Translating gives CASRGDGQTNEKLFF. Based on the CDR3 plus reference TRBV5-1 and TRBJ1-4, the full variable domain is KAGVTQTPRYLIKTRGQQVTLSCSPISGHRSVSWYQQTPGQGLQFLFEYFSETQRNKGNFPGRFSGRQFSNSRSEMNVSTLELGDSALYLCASRGDGQTNEKLFFGSGTQLSVL.